A single sample gave rise to the 15 T cell receptor beta chains below, sequenced in a study of shared clonotypes between healthy human individuals. TCRdb's table, derived via immunoSEQ multiplex PCR, lists solely in-frame clones and lacks some. This table has roughly 2.2 million clones, under 95% appearing once. The sample consisted of naive CD4+ T cells from PBMCs. Subset defined: CD45RA+ positively selected. These receptors were taken from a man younger than 30 in good health. Some clones in this sample may be carry-over from other donors' samples.

The chain combines TRBV21-1 with TRBJ1-5. TRBV21-1 is a documented pseudogene. The CDR3 is 18 amino acids. CDR3 protein: CASSKLCQGRLSNQPQHF. The CDR3 DNA reads TGTGCCAGCAGCAAATTGTGTCAAGGGCGACTTAGCAATCAGCCCCAGCATTTT.

The chain carries TRBV2 and TRBJ2-1; the D gene is possibly TRBD1 (6 bases). Deletions cut 4 bases from V and 4 bases from J, with 14 bases between. The CDR3 is 15 residues long. Per the germline V gene, CDR1 is SNHLY and CDR2 is FYNNEI. Here the CDR3 DNA reads TGTGCCAGCAGTGCCGGCCCAGGACAGTACAATGAGCAGTTCTTC. As protein: CASSAGPGQYNEQFF. The full variable domain, with the rest looked up from reference TRBV2 and TRBJ2-1, is EPEVTQTPSHQVTQMGQEVILRCVPISNHLYFYWYRQILGQKVEFLVSFYNNEISEKSEIFDDQFSVERPDGSNFTLKIRSTKLEDSAMYFCASSAGPGQYNEQFFGPGTRLTVL.

V and J are TRBV7-9 and TRBJ1-1; D gene ambiguous. This CDR3 spans 13 amino acids. Germline CDR1 reads SEHNR; CDR2 reads FQNEAQ (reference sequence). The germline V and J ends were trimmed by 2 bases and 7 bases, with 11 bases remaining between them. CDR3 amino acids: CASSLRGSDEAFF. CDR3 bases: TGTGCCAGCAGCTTAAGAGGGTCGGATGAAGCTTTCTTT.

The chain recombines TRBV18 with TRBJ1-5; weak D call: TRBD1 (5 bases). The V gene's germline CDR1 is KGHSH and CDR2 LQKENI. The CDR3 is made up of 14 amino acids. V gave up 5 bases and J gave up 1 base, with 9 bases separating them. CDR3 residues: CASSSQGSNQPQHF. In DNA, the CDR3 is TGTGCCAGCTCATCGCAGGGAAGCAATCAGCCCCAGCATTTT.

J is TRBJ2-2 and V is TRBV11-2; D remains ambiguous. From germline, CDR1 is SGHAT and CDR2 FQNNGV. The V and J ends lost 5 bases and 1 base respectively, with 5 bases between them. This CDR3 contains 13 residues. The CDR3 here is CASSGQNTGELFF. For the CDR3, the DNA is TGTGCCAGCAGCGGTCAGAACACCGGGGAGCTGTTTTTT.

The rearrangement uses TRBV2 and TRBJ1-4, with no clear D. V gave up 2 bases and J gave up 6 bases, with 13 bases separating them. This CDR3 comprises 15 residues. CDR1 is SNHLY, CDR2 FYNNEI, per germline. DNA for the CDR3: TGTGCCAGCAGTGAAAGATCAAACGGAGATGAAAAACTGTTTTTT. It yields the protein CASSERSNGDEKLFF.

The chain carries TRBV5-1 and TRBJ2-1; the D is unclear. The CDR3 is 15 residues long. With 0 bases removed from V and 6 bases from J, the gap between germline ends came to 13 bases. Germline CDR1 and CDR2: SGHRS and YFSETQ. The CDR3 DNA reads TGCGCCAGCAGCTTGGCTGTGATACATACCAATGAGCAGTTCTTC. It encodes CASSLAVIHTNEQFF.

V and J are TRBV5-5 and TRBJ2-1, with D perhaps matching TRBD1 (8 bases). Trimming pared 4 bases from V and 5 bases from J, leaving 19 bases between. The CDR3 contains 16 residues. Germline V gene lookup returns CDR1 SGHKS and CDR2 YYEKEE (reference sequence). CDR3 nucleotides: TGTGCCAGCAGCCTCCTATACAGGGGGAGGGACAATGAGCAGTTCTTC. It encodes CASSLLYRGRDNEQFF.

CDR3 protein: CASSEVGGRNTEAFF. The CDR3, as DNA: TGTGCCAGCAGTGAAGTTGGGGGGCGGAACACTGAAGCTTTCTTT. The chain recombines TRBV2 with TRBJ1-1; D perhaps matches TRBD1 (6 bases). The CDR3 contains 15 residues. V lost 1 base, J lost 1 base, and 10 bases lay in between. Germline V gene data show CDR1 as SNHLY and CDR2 as FYNNEI.

V usage is TRBV6-6 and J usage is TRBJ1-2, with TRBD1 as a possible D gene (6 bases). The CDR3 length is 13 residues. Trimming cost V 7 bases and J 6 bases, with 15 bases left between them. The germline gives CDR1 MNHNY, CDR2 SVGAGI (reference sequence). The CDR3 region is CASNPRAGDGYTF. As DNA, the CDR3 is TGTGCCAGCAACCCTCGGGCAGGGGATGGCTACACCTTC.

The chain joins TRBV28 to TRBJ2-7, with TRBD2 identical over 8 bases. Losses at the gene ends were 0 bases for V and 0 bases for J; bases not matched to a gene: 4. The length of the CDR3 is 16 residues. Germline assignment: CDR1 MDHEN and CDR2 SYDVKM. CDR3 sequence reads: CASSLWSGGISYEQYF. For the CDR3, the DNA is TGTGCCAGCAGTTTATGGAGCGGGGGCATCTCCTACGAGCAGTACTTC.

The gene calls are TRBV28 and TRBJ1-2, with D maybe TRBD1 (5 bases). The CDR3 consists of 18 residues. Germline CDR1 reads MDHEN; CDR2 reads SYDVKM. Trimming stripped 2 bases from V and 0 bases from J, with 19 bases between. CDR3 loop: CASSLNQMRQGPNYGYTF. CDR3 DNA sequence: TGTGCCAGCAGTTTAAATCAGATGCGGCAGGGCCCTAACTATGGCTACACCTTC.

This chain links TRBV6-1 with TRBJ2-2, with 9 bases aligning to TRBD1. Unmatched junction bases numbered 2, after V lost 6 bases and J lost 3 bases. The CDR3 sequence is 14 residues long. CDR1 MNHNS and CDR2 SASEGT come from the germline V gene. The CDR3 loop reads CASRDRGHTGELFF. Here the CDR3 DNA reads TGTGCCAGCAGGGACAGGGGACACACCGGGGAGCTGTTTTTT.

This sequence joins TRBV28 and TRBJ1-5; D gene ambiguous. Trimming took 6 bases from V and 9 from J, leaving 12 bases between them. The germline gives CDR1 MDHEN, CDR2 SYDVKM. This CDR3 is built from 12 residues. CDR3 residues: CASSPSLRPQHF. The CDR3 DNA is TGTGCCAGCAGCCCGTCGCTAAGGCCCCAGCATTTT. The whole variable domain, filled in from reference TRBV28 and TRBJ1-5, reads DVKVTQSSRYLVKRTGEKVFLECVQDMDHENMFWYRQDPGLGLRLIYFSYDVKMKEKGDIPEGYSVSREKKERFSLILESASTNQTSMYLCASSPSLRPQHFGDGTRLSIL.

The V gene is TRBV29-1, the J gene TRBJ2-7, with D perhaps TRBD2 (5 bases). This CDR3 spans 14 amino acids. The germline V gene encodes CDR1 SQVTM and CDR2 ANQGSEA. Trimming took off 7 bases at V and 0 bases at J, with 16 bases between the two ends. The CDR3 loop reads CSASSGTISYEQYF. The CDR3 bases are TGCAGCGCAAGCTCGGGAACCATCTCCTACGAGCAGTACTTC.